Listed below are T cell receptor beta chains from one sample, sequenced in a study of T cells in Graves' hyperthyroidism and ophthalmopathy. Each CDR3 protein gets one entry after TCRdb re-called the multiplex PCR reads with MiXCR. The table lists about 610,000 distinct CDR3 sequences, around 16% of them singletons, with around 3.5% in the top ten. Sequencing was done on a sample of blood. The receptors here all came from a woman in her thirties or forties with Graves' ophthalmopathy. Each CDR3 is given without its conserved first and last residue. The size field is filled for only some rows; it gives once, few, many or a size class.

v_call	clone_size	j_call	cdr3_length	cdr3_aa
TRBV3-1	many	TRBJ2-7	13	ASSQDTSGSRKQY
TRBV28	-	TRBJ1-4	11	ASATGPNEKLF
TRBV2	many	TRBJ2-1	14	ASNPSGRGGGNEQF
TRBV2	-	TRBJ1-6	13	ASRATRQGGGPLH
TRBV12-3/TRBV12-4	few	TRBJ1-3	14	ASSPPGGDSGNTIY
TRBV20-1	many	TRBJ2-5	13	SARSGQGDQETQY
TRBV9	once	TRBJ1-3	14	ASSSQGTAELNTIY
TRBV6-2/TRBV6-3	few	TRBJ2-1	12	AASGTGGYNEQF
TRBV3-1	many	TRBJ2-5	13	ASSPVSRGGETQY
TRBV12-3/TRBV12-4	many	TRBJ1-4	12	ASSFGGSKEKLF
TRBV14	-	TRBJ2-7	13	ASRDSATSSYEQY
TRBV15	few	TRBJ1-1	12	ATSISRENTEAF
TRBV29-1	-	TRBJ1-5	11	SAGDFSNQPQH
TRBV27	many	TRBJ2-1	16	ASSLLALSFSSYNEQF
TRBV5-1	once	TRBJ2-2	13	ASSLGVGSTGELF
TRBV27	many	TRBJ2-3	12	ASRRGQFTDTQY
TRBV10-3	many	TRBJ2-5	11	AISRGNQETQY
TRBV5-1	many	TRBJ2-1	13	ASSFSSGATNEQF
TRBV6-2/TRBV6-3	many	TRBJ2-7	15	ASSSGLAGGSSYEQY
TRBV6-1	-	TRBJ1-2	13	ASSALNRGNYGYT
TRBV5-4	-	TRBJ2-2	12	ASSSNLGGGELF
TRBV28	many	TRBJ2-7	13	ASSTPLAASYEQY
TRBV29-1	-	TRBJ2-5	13	SVEDSMISQETQY
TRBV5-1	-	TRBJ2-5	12	ASCTGTKEETQY
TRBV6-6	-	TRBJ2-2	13	ASSYSRGDTGELF
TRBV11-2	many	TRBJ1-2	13	ASSLGRTDNYGYT
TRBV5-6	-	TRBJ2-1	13	ASSRFGQDYNEQF
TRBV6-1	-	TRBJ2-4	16	ASGEGQGTGGAKNIQY
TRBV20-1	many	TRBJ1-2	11	SAREGANYGYT
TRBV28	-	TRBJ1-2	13	ASRSPGTGVYGYT
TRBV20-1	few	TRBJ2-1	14	SASSGTGGRGIEQF
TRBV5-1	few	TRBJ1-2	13	ASSLEGQGERGYT
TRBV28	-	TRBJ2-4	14	ASRNRGTAGGNIQY
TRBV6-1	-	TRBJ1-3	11	ASRRVAGNTIY
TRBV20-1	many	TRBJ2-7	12	SASDSGSSYEQY
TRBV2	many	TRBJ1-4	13	ASSLQGQTGEKLF
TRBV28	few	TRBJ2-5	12	ASSGGDRVETQY
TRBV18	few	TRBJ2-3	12	ASSPSENTDTQY
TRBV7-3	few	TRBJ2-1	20	ASSLPPSLLAGGNPAYNEQF
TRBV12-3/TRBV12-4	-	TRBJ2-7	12	ASPPGGPPYEQY
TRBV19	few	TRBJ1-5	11	ASSRDPGQPQH
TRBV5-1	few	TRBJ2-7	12	ASSFRVNSYEQY
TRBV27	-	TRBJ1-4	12	ASSRMGANEKLF
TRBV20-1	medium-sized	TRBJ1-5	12	SARGAREGQPQH
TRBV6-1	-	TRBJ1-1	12	ASSETGGLTEVF
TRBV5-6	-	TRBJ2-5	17	ASTDGGGTLERIKGTQY
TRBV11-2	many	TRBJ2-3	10	ASSFLSDTQY
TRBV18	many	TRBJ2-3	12	ASSPRASPDTQY
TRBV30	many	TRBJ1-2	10	AWSGGQGGYT
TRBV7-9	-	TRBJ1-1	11	AVAGVRHTEAF
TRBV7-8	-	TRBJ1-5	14	ASSLGDWYSNQPQH
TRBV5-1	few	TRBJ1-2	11	ASSFTGPEGYT